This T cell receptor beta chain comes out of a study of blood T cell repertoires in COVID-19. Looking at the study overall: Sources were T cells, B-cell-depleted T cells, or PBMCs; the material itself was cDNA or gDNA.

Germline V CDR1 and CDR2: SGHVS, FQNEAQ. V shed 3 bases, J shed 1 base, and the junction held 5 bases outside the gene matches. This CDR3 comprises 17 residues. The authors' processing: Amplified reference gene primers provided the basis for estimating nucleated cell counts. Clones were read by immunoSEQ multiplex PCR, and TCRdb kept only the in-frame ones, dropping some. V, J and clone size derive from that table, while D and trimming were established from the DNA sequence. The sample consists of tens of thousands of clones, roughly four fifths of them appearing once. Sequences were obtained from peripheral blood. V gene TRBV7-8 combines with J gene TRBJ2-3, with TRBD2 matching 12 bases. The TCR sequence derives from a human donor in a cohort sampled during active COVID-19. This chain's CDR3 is CASSFLAGGPGTDTQYF. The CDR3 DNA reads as TGTGCCAGCAGCTTCCTAGCGGGAGGGCCGGGCACAGATACGCAGTATTTT.